This TCR beta chain is drawn from a study of cytomegalovirus exposure and HLA in healthy donors. Germline CDR1 is MDHEN and CDR2 is SYDVKM. Trimming took 3 bases from V and 1 from J; bases not matched to a gene: 2. The CDR3 has 15 residues. As to this clone: Its target is not known.

Separate from the approximately 700-subject first cohort was the roughly 130-subject validation cohort, to which the donors belonged. TCRdb's copy holds only in-frame clones and misses some; the assay was immunoSEQ multiplex PCR. The sample consists of some 240,000 clones, around 87% of them appearing once. General study findings and limits: Testing in vitro showed a few CMV-associated chains specific for CMV antigens. The TCR clusters that emerged in the first cohort tended, a later analysis found, to co-occur in the 95 to 150 validation repertoires. The study flagged roughly 160 TCR beta chains as cytomegalovirus-associated.

What was sequenced was PBMCs. This clonotype originated in a woman between 18 and 29 years old in good health and CMV-seropositive. This chain links TRBV28 with TRBJ1-1, with 10 nucleotides matching TRBD1. CDR3 DNA sequence: TGTGCCAGCAGTTTTGGGGACAGGGGGAACACTGAAGCTTTCTTT. It yields the protein CASSFGDRGNTEAFF.